This paragraph reports one T cell receptor (beta chain). The sample is drawn from a study of shared clonotypes between healthy human individuals. Sequencing used immunoSEQ multiplex PCR; TCRdb keeps in-frame clones, though not all of them. Altogether about half a million clones are present, approximately 84% being singletons, with the ten largest covering roughly 13%. CDR3 length: 15 amino acids. In germline, CDR1 is SGHDT, CDR2 YYEEEE. V shed 0 bases, J shed 15 bases, and the junction held 13 bases outside the gene matches. The chain couples TRBV5-6 to TRBJ2-1, with TRBD2 identical over 9 bases. The sequenced material came from PBMCs. The clonotype was recovered from a woman aged 40-49 years in good health. Some clones in this sample may be carry-over from other donors' samples. For the CDR3, the DNA is TGTGCCAGCAGCTTGGGGGTTAGCGGGAGTAGGCGGCTGTTCTTC. Translated, it gives CASSLGVSGSRRLFF.